Sequencing of this T cell receptor beta chain was carried out in a study of cytomegalovirus exposure and HLA in healthy donors. The PCR was carried out with 60 Vbeta primers and 13 Jbeta primers. Clones were sequenced by immunoSEQ multiplex PCR, and TCRdb holds only the in-frame ones, with some missing. The data hold under 250,000 clones, with about 75% observed a single time. This receptor was identified in a male donor in good health and CMV-seronegative. The sequencing input was PBMCs.

The CDR3 spells CASSSTVNEQFF. CDR3 nucleotides: TGTGCCAGCAGCTCTACCGTTAATGAGCAGTTCTTC. The chain combines TRBV11-2 with TRBJ2-1, with no clear D. Germline V gene data show CDR1 as SGHAT and CDR2 as FQNNGV. This CDR3 has 12 residues. V was pared by 4 bases and J by 7 bases, with 8 bases between.